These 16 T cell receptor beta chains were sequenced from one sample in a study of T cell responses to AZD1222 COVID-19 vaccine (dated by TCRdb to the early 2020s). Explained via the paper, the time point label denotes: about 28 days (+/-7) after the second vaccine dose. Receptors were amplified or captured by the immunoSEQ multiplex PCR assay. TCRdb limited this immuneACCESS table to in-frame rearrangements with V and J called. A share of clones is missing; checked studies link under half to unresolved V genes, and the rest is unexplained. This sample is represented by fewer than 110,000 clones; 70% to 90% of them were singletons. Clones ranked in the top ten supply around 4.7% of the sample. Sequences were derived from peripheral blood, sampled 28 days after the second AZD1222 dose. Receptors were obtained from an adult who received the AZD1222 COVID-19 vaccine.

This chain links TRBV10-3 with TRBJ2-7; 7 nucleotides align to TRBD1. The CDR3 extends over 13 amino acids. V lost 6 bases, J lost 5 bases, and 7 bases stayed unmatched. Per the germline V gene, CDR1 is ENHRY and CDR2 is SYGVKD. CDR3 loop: CAIREGTVNEQYF. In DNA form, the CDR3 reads TGTGCCATCAGGGAAGGGACAGTCAACGAGCAGTACTTC.

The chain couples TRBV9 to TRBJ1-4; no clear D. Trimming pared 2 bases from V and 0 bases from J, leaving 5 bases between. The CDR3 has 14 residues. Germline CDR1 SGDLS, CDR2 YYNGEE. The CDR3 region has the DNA TGTGCCAGCAGCGTCAGCGCAACTAATGAAAAACTGTTTTTT. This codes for CASSVSATNEKLFF.

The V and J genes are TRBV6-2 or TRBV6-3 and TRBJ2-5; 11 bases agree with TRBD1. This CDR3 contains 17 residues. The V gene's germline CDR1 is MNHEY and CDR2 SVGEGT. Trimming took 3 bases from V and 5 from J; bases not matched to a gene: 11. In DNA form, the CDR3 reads TGTGCCAGCAGTTATCTGTCCCCGGGACAGGGGGTCGAGACCCAGTACTTC. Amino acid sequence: CASSYLSPGQGVETQYF.

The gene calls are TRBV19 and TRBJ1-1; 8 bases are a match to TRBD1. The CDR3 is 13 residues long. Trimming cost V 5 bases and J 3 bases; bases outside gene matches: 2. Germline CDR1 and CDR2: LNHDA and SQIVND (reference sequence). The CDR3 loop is CASSDRGHTEAFF. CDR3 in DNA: TGTGCCAGTAGTGACAGGGGTCACACTGAAGCTTTCTTT. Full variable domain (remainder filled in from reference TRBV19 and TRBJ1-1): DGGITQSPKYLFRKEGQNVTLSCEQNLNHDAMYWYRQDPGQGLRLIYYSQIVNDFQKGDIAEGYSVSREKKESFPLTVTSAQKNPTAFYLCASSDRGHTEAFFGQGTRLTVV.

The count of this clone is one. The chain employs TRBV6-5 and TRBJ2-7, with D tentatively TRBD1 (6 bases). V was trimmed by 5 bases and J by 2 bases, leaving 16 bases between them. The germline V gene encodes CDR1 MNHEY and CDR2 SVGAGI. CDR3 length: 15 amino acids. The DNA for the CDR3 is TGTGCCAGCAGTCAGTCCGGGACAAGTCCCTACGAGCAGTACTTC. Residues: CASSQSGTSPYEQYF.

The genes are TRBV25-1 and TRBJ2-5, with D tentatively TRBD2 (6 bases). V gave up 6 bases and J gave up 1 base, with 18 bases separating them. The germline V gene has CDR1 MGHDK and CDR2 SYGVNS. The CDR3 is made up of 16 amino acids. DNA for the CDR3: TGTGCCAGCAGAGTTCCCGGGGTGGGGGGCCAAGAGACCCAGTACTTC. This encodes CASRVPGVGGQETQYF.

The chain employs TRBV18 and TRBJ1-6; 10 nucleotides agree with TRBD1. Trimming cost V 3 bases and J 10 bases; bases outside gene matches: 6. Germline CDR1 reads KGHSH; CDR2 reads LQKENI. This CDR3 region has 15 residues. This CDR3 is CASSPSGQGDSPLHF. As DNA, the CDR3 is TGTGCCAGCTCACCTTCCGGACAGGGGGACTCACCCCTCCACTTT.

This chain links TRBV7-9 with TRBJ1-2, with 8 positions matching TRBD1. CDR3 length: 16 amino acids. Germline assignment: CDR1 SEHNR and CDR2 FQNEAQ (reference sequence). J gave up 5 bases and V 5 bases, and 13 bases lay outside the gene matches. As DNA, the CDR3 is TGTGCCAGCAGCCCCGGACAGGGTGGCGGGGGGTATGGCTACACCTTC. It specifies CASSPGQGGGGYGYTF.

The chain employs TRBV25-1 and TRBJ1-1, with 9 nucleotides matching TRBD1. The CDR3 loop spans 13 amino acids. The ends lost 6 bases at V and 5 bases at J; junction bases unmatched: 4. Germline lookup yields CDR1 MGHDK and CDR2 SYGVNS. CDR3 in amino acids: CASRGQGGTEAFF. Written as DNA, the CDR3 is TGTGCCAGCAGGGGACAGGGAGGTACTGAAGCTTTCTTT.

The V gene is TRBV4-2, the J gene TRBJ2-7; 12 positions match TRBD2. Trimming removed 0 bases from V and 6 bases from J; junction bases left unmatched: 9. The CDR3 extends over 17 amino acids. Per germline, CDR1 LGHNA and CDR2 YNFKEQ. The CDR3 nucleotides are TGTGCCAGCAGCCAAGATCGAGGACTAGCGGGGCGGGGCGAGCAGTACTTC. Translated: CASSQDRGLAGRGEQYF.

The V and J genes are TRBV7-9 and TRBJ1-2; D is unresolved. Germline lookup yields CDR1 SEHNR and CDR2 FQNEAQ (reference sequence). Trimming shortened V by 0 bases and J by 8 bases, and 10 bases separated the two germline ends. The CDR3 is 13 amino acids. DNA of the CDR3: TGTGCCAGCAGCTTAGCAGATGCACGGGGCTACACCTTC. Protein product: CASSLADARGYTF.

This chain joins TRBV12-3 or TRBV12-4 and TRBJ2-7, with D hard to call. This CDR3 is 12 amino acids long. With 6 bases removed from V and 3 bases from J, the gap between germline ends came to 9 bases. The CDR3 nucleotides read TGTGCCAGCAGCTCCCTTAACTACGAGCAGTACTTC. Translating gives CASSSLNYEQYF.

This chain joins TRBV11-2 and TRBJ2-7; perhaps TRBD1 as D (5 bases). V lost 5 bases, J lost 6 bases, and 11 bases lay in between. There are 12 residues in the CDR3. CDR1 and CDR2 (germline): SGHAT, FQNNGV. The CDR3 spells CASSTLGREQYF. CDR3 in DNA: TGTGCCAGCAGCACATTGGGGCGCGAGCAGTACTTC. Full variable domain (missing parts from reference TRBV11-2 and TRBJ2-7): EAGVAQSPRYKIIEKRQSVAFWCNPISGHATLYWYQQILGQGPKLLIQFQNNGVVDDSQLPKDRFSAERLKGVDSTLKIQPAKLEDSAVYLCASSTLGREQYFGPGTRLTVT.

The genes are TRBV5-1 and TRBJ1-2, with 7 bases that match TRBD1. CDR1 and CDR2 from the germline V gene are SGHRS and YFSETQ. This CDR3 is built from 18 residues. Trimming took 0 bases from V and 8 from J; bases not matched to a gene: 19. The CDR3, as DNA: TGCGCCAGCAGCTTGGATCTTGGGCCCGGGACAGCCTTGAGGGGCTACACCTTC. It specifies CASSLDLGPGTALRGYTF.

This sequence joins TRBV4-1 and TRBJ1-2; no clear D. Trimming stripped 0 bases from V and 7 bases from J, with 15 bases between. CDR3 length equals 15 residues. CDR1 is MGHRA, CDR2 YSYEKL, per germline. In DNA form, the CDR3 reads TGCGCCAGCAGCCAAGAGAAATCCGGGGTAGCTGGCTACACCTTC. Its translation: CASSQEKSGVAGYTF.

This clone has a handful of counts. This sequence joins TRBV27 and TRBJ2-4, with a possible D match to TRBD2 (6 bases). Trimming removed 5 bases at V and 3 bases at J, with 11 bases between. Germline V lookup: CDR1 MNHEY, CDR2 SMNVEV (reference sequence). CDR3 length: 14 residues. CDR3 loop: CASSPQGGKNIQYF. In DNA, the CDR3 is TGTGCCAGCAGTCCCCAGGGAGGCAAAAACATTCAGTACTTC.